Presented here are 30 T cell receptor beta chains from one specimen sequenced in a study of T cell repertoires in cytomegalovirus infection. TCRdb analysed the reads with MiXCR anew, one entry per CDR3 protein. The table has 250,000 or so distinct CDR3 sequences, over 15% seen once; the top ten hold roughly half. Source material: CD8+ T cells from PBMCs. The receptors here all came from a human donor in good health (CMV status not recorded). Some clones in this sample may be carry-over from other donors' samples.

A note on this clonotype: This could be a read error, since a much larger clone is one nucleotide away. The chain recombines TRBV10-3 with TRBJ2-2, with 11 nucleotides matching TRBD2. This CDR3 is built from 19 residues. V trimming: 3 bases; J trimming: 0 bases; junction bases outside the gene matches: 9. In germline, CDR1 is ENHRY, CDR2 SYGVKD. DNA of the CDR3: TGTGCCATCAGTGACCTAGCGGGGGGCTCCTCGGCGAACACCGGGGAGCTGTTTTTT. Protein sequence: CAISDLAGGSSANTGELFF.

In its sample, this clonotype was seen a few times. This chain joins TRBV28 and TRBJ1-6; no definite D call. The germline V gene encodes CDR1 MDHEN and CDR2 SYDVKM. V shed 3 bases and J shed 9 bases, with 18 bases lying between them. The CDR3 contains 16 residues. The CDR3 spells CASSLRPSGYGSPLHF. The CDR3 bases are TGTGCCAGCAGTTTGCGTCCGTCGGGTTACGGTTCACCCCTCCACTTT.

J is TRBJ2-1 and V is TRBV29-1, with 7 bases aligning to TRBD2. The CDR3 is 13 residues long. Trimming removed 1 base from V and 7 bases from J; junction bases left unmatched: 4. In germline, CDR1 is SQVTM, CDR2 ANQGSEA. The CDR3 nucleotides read TGCAGCGTTGAAGGCCTAGCGGTAAATGAGCAGTTCTTC. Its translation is CSVEGLAVNEQFF.

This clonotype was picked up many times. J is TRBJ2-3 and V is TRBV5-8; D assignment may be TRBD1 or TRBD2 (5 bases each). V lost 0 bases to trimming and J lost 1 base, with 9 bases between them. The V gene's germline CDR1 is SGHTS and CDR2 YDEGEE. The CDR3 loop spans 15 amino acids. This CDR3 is CASSLVGVGTDTQYF. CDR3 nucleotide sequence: TGTGCCAGCAGCTTGGTGGGGGTTGGCACAGATACGCAGTATTTT.

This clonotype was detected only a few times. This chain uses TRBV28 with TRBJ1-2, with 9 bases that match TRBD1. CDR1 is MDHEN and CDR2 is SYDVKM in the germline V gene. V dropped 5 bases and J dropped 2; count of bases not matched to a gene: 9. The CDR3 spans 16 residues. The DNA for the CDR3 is TGTGCCAGCAGTCCAGACACAGGGGGCCCAAACTATGGCTACACCTTC. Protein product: CASSPDTGGPNYGYTF.

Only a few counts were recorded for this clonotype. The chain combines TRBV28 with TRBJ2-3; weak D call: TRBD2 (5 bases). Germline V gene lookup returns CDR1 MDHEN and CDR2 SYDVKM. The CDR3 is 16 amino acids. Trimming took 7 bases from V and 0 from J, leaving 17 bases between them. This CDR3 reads CASNRGPRGSTDTQYF. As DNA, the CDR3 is TGTGCCAGCAATCGTGGACCACGGGGTAGCACAGATACGCAGTATTTT.

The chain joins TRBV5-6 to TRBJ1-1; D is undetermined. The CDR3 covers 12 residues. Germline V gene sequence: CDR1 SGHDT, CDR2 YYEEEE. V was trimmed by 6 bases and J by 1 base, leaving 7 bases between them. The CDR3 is CASTFGNTEAFF. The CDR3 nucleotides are TGTGCCAGCACTTTTGGGAACACTGAAGCTTTCTTT.

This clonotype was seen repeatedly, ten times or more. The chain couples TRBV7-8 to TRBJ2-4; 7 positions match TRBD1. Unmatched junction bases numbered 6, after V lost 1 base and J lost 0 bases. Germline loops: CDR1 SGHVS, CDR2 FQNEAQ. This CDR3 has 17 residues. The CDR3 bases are TGTGCCAGCAGCTTAGAGGACAGGACCCTAGCCAAAAACATTCAGTACTTC. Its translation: CASSLEDRTLAKNIQYF. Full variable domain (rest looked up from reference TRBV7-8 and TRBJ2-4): GAGVSQSPRYKVAKRGQDVALRCDPISGHVSLFWYQQALGQGPEFLTYFQNEAQLDKSGLPSDRFFAERPEGSVSTLKIQRTQQEDSAVYLCASSLEDRTLAKNIQYFGAGTRLSVL.

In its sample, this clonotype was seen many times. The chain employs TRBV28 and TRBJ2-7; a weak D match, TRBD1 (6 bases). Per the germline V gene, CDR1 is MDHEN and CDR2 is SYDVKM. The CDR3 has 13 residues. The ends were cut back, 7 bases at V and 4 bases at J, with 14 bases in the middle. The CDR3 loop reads CASTLGQTYEQYF. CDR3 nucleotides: TGTGCCAGCACCTTAGGACAGACGTACGAGCAGTACTTC.

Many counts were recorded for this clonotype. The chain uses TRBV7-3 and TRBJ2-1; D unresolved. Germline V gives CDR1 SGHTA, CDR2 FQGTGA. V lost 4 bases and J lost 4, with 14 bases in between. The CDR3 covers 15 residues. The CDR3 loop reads CASSSDRTAYNEQFF. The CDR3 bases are TGTGCCAGCAGCTCCGATAGGACGGCTTACAATGAGCAGTTCTTC.

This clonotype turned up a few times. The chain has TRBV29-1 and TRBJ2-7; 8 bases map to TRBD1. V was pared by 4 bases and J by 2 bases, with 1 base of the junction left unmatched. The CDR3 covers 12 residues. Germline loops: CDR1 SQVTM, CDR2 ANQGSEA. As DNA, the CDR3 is TGCAGCGTTGCGGACAGGGCCTACGAGCAGTACTTC. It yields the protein CSVADRAYEQYF.

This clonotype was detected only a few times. The CDR3 DNA reads TGTGCCAGCAGCAAAGACGGCAGCTCCTACGAGCAGTACTTC. This sequence encodes CASSKDGSSYEQYF. The chain uses TRBV7-9 and TRBJ2-7; no definite D call. The V gene's germline CDR1 is SEHNR and CDR2 FQNEAQ (reference sequence). The CDR3 runs to 14 residues. Trimming pared 5 bases from V and 0 bases from J, leaving 11 bases between.

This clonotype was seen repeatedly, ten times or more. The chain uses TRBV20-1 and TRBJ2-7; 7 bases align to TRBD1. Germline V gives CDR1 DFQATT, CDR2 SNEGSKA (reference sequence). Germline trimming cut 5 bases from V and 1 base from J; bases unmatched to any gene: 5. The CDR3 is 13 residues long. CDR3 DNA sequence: TGCAGTGCTCCAGAGGGACAGTCCTACGAGCAGTACTTC. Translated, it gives CSAPEGQSYEQYF.

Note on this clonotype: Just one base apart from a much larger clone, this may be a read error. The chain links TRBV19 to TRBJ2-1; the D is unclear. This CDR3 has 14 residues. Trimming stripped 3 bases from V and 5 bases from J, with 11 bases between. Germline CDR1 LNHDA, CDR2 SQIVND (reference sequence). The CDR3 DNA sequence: TGTGCCAGTAGTATTTTTCTGGAGCACAATGAGCAGTTCTTC. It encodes CASSIFLEHNEQFF.

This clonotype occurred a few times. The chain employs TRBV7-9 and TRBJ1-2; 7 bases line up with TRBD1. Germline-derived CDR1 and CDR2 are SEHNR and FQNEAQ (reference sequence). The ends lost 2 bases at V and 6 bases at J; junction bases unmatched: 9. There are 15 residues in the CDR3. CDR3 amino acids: CASSLFEGGSDGYTF. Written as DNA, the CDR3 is TGTGCCAGCAGCTTATTCGAAGGGGGCAGCGATGGCTACACCTTC.

The DNA for the CDR3 is TGTGCCAGCAGTCACGGAAACCGGCGGGGTGAAGCTTTCTTT. It translates to CASSHGNRRGEAFF. The chain employs TRBV6-8 and TRBJ1-1; D unclear. The CDR3 has 14 amino acids. The V gene's germline CDR1 is MNHGY and CDR2 SAAAGT. Deletions cut 5 bases from V and 7 bases from J, with 17 bases between.

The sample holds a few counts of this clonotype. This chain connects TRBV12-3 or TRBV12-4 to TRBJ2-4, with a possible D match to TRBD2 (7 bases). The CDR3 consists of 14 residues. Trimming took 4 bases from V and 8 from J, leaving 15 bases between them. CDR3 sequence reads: CASSSGGPIDIQYF. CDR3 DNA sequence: TGTGCCAGCAGTTCGGGGGGCCCTATAGACATTCAGTACTTC.

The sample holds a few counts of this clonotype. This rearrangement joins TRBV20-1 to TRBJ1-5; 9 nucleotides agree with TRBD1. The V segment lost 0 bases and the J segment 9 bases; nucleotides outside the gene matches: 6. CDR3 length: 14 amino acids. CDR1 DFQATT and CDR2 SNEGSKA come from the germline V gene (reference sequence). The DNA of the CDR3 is TGCAGTGCTAGAGATTTGGACAGGGGCGGGCCCCAGCATTTT. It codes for CSARDLDRGGPQHF.

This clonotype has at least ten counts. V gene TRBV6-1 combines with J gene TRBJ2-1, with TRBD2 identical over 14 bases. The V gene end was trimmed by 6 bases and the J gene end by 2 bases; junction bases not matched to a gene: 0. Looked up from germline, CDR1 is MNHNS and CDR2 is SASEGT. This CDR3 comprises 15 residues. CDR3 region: CASRGLAGAYNEQFF. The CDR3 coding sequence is TGTGCCAGCAGGGGACTAGCGGGGGCCTACAATGAGCAGTTCTTC.

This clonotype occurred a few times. The CDR3, as DNA: TGCAGTGCTGGGGACAGGGAGAATTACTATGGCTACACCTTC. Protein product: CSAGDRENYYGYTF. The V gene is TRBV20-1, the J gene TRBJ1-2, with TRBD1 matching 9 bases. This CDR3 has 14 residues. CDR1 and CDR2 from the germline V gene are DFQATT and SNEGSKA (reference sequence). V dropped 5 bases and J dropped 3; count of bases not matched to a gene: 7.

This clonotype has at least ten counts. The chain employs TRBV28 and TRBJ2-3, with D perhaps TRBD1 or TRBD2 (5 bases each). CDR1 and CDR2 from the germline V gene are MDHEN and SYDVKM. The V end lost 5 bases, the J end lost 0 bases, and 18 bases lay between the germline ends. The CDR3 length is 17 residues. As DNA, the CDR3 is TGTGCCAGCAGTCTCCCCTCCCGAGGGGCTAGCACAGATACGCAGTATTTT. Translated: CASSLPSRGASTDTQYF.

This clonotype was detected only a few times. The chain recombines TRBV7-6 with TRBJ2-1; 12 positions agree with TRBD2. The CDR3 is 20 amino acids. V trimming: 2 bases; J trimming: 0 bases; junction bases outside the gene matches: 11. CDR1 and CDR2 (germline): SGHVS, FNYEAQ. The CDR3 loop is CASSLRGGLAGSSSYNEQFF. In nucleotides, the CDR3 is TGTGCCAGCAGCTTAAGAGGCGGACTAGCGGGGTCGAGCTCCTACAATGAGCAGTTCTTC.

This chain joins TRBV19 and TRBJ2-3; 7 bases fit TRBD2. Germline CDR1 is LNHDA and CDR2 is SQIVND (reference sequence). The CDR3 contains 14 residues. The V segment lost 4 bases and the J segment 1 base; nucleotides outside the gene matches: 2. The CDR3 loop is CASSNLAGTDTQYF. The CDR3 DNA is TGTGCCAGTAGTAACCTAGCGGGCACAGATACGCAGTATTTT.

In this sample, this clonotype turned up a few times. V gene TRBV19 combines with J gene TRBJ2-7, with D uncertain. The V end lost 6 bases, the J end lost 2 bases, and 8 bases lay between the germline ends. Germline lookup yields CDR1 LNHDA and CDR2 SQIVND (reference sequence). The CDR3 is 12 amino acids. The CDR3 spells CASSQHTYEQYF. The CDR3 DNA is TGTGCCAGTAGCCAGCACACCTACGAGCAGTACTTC.

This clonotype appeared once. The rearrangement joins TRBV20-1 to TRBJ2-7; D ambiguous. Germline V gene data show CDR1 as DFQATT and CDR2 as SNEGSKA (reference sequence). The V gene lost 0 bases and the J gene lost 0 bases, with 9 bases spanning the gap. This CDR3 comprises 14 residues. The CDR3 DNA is TGCAGTGCTAGAGATCAGACGGCCTCCTACGAGCAGTACTTC. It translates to CSARDQTASYEQYF.

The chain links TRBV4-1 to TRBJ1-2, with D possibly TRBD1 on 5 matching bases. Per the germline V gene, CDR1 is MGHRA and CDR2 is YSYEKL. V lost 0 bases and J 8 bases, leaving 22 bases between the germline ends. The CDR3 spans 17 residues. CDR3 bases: TGCGCCAGCAGCCAAGATATCGGGGCGGGGACCGCGGAAGGCTACACCTTC. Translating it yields CASSQDIGAGTAEGYTF.

CDR3 in amino acids: CASSYPGQVRGETQYF. CDR3 DNA sequence: TGTGCCAGCAGTTACCCGGGACAGGTCCGAGGGGAGACCCAGTACTTC. This chain links TRBV6-6 with TRBJ2-5, with 8 bases lining up with TRBD1. CDR1 and CDR2 (germline): MNHNY, SVGAGI (reference sequence). J gave up 5 bases and V 2 bases, and 10 bases lay outside the gene matches. The CDR3 is 16 amino acids.

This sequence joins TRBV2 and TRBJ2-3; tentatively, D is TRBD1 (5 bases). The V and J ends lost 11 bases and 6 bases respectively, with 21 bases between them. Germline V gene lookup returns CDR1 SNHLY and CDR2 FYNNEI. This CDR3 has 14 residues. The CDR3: CAVARAVGYDTQYF. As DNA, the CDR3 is TGTGCCGTGGCCAGGGCCGTAGGTTATGATACGCAGTATTTT.

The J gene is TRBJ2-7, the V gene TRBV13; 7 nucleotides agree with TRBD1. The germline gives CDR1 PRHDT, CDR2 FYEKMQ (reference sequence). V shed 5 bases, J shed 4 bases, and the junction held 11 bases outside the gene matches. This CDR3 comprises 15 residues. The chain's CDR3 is CASSDSGTAFYEQYF. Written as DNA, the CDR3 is TGTGCCAGCAGCGACTCCGGGACAGCTTTTTACGAGCAGTACTTC.

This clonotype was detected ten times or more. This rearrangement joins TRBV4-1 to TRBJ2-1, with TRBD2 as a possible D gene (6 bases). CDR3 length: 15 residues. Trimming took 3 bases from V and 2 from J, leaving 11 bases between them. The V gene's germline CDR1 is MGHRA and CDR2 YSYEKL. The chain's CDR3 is CASSHRELAYNEQFF. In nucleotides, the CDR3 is TGCGCCAGCAGCCACCGGGAGCTGGCCTACAATGAGCAGTTCTTC.